This entry features one T cell receptor beta chain sequence. These data originate in a study of blood T cell repertoires in COVID-19. Study as a whole: The study drew acute and convalescent COVID-19 samples from the United States, Italy and Spain. The analysed material was cDNA or gDNA that came from T cells, B-cell-depleted T cells, or PBMCs.

Original data processing: Reference gene primer amplification yielded estimated nucleated cell counts. Repertoires were generated with immunoSEQ multiplex PCR, while TCRdb's copy carries only in-frame clones and drops some. Clone size and V and J calls were adopted from that table, with D and trimming inferred from the DNA. The data hold under 300,000 clones, with roughly 83% observed a single time. The CDR3 runs 17 residues. V lost 8 bases and J 0 bases, leaving 22 bases between the germline ends. CDR1 SEHNR and CDR2 FQNEAQ come from the germline V gene (reference sequence). The gene calls are TRBV7-9 and TRBJ1-1, with D hard to call. This TCR came from a man older than 75 with acute or convalescent COVID-19. Specimen: peripheral blood. The CDR3 sequence is CASSPVAGRRMNTEAFF. In nucleotides, the CDR3 is TGTGCCAGCTCCCCCGTGGCAGGCCGGAGGATGAACACTGAAGCTTTCTTT.